Only a few counts were recorded for the clone carrying this TCR beta chain. What it recognizes is unknown. Both TRBC1 and TRBC2 were covered by a beta constant-region primer of two equimolar oligonucleotides. TCRdb processed the UMI-ligation and nested PCR reads anew with MiXCR; each CDR3 protein has one entry. The sample lists 130,000 to 150,000 distinct CDR3 sequences, over 15% occurring once. Separate alpha and beta amplification began at the second PCR step. Cells stained for CD3, CD4, CD8, CD45RA and CD27 were sorted into four subsets. This sample was taken from a study of naive and memory T cell subsets. Notes on the study in general: A clonotype means one alpha or beta sequence, not an alpha/beta pair. Gini index rose across naive, CM, EM and EMRA in CD4 and CD8.

The J segment lost 6 bases and the V segment lost 3 bases, leaving 8 bases of the junction unmatched. This CDR3 spans 14 amino acids. Germline loops: CDR1 DFQATT, CDR2 SNEGSKA (reference sequence). The V call is TRBV20-1, the J call TRBJ2-3; TRBD1 matches 8 bases. This TCR was recovered from a human donor in good health. Sequenced input: naive CD4+ T cells from blood. The CDR3 region is CSARLQGAGDTQYF. In nucleotides, the CDR3 is TGCAGTGCTAGGCTTCAGGGGGCGGGGGATACGCAGTATTTT.